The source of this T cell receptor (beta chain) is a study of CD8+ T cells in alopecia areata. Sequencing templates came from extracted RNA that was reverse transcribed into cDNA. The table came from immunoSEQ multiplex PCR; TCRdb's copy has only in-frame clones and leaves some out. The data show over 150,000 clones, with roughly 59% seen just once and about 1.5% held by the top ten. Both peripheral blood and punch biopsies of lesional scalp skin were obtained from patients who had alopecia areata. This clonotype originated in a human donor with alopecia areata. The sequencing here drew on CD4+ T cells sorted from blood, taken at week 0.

The CDR3 here is CSVVTPARTSTDTQYF. The CDR3 DNA is TGCAGCGTTGTAACTCCGGCTAGAACTAGCACAGATACGCAGTATTTT. The chain combines TRBV29-1 with TRBJ2-3; D unresolved. The germline gives CDR1 SQVTM, CDR2 ANQGSEA. The V and J ends lost 4 bases and 0 bases respectively, with 17 bases between them. The CDR3 sequence is 16 residues long.